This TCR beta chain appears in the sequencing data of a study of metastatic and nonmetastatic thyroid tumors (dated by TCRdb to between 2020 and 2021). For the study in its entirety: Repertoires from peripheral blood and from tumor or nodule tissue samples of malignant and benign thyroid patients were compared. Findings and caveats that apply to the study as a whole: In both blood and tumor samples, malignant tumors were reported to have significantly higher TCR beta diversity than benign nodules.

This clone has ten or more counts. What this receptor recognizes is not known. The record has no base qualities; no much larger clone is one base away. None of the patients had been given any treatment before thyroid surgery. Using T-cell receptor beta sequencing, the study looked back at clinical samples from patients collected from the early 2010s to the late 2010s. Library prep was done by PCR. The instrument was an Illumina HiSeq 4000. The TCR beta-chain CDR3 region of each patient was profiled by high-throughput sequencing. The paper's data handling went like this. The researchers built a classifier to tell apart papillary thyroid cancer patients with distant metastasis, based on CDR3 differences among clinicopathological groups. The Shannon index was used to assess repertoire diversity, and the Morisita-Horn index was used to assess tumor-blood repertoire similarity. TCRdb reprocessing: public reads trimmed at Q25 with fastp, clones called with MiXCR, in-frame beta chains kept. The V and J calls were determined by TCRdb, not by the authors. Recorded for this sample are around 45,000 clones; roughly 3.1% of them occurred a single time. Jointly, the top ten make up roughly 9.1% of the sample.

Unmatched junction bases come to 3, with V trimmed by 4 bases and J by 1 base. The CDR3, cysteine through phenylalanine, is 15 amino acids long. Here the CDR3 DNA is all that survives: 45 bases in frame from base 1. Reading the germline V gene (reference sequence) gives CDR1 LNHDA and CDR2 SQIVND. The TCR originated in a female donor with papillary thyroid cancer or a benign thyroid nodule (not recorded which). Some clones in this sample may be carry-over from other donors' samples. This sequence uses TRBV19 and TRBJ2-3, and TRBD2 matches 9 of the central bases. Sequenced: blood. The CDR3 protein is CASSKRTSGTDTQYF. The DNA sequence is TGTGCCAGTAGTAAAAGGACTAGCGGCACAGATACGCAGTATTTT.